One sample yielded the 11 T cell receptor beta chains listed below, sequenced in a study of shared clonotypes between healthy human individuals. Data came from immunoSEQ multiplex PCR; TCRdb stores just in-frame clones and leaves some out. Of some 2.1 million clones in the sample, 85% to 95% are singletons; the top ten hold about 1.7%. CD45RO-negative, CCR7-positively selected cells formed the naive CD8 fraction, excluding terminally differentiated effector memory CD45RA+ cells. Material: naive CD8+ T cells from PBMCs. The receptors shown here come from a man between 18 and 29 years old in good health. Some clones in this sample may be carry-over from other donors' samples.

With respect to this clone: This sample includes further DNA sequences coding for the same CDR3. This rearrangement joins TRBV28 to TRBJ2-7; D is unclear. V was clipped by 5 bases and J by 3 bases, with 5 bases between them. This CDR3 has 11 residues. The germline CDR1 and CDR2 sequences are MDHEN and SYDVKM. CDR3 bases: TGTGCCAGCAGTCGATACTACGAGCAGTACTTC. Residues: CASSRYYEQYF.

This chain uses TRBV13 with TRBJ1-4; D not resolved. Trimming took 4 bases from V and 8 from J, leaving 14 bases between them. CDR1 is PRHDT, CDR2 FYEKMQ, per germline (reference sequence). The CDR3 totals 14 residues. Here the CDR3 DNA reads TGTGCCAGCAGCTCGGACTCAGAGTTCGAAAAACTGTTTTTT. Translating it yields CASSSDSEFEKLFF.

The chain recombines TRBV5-1 with TRBJ1-1, with D perhaps matching TRBD1 (5 bases). This CDR3 contains 16 residues. The germline gives CDR1 SGHRS, CDR2 YFSETQ. The V end lost 0 bases, the J end lost 0 bases, and 12 bases lay between the germline ends. The CDR3 DNA reads TGCGCCAGCAGCTTGGACTACGAGGGGCTGAACACTGAAGCTTTCTTT. Amino acid sequence: CASSLDYEGLNTEAFF.

This clone was detected only once. V usage is TRBV6-5 and J usage is TRBJ2-5, with 7 nucleotides matching TRBD2. V shed 0 bases and J 3 bases; nucleotides not matched to a gene: 4. The CDR3 has 15 residues. Germline CDR1 MNHEY, CDR2 SVGAGI. The chain's CDR3 is CASSYSWGGEETQYF. Here the CDR3 DNA reads TGTGCCAGCAGTTACTCGTGGGGGGGAGAAGAGACCCAGTACTTC.

The chain links TRBV4-1 to TRBJ2-7; D is ambiguous. The CDR3 is 15 amino acids. Germline CDR1 MGHRA, CDR2 YSYEKL. Trimming stripped 2 bases from V and 0 bases from J, with 11 bases between. The CDR3 spells CASSQHLTTSYEQYF. As DNA, the CDR3 is TGCGCCAGCAGCCAACACCTTACGACCTCCTACGAGCAGTACTTC.

The J gene is TRBJ1-1, the V gene TRBV7-9; D remains unclear. Trimming took 3 bases from V and 0 from J, leaving 8 bases between them. In germline, CDR1 is SEHNR, CDR2 FQNEAQ (reference sequence). The CDR3 has 14 amino acids. For the CDR3, the DNA is TGTGCCAGCAGCTTGGAACCTATGAACACTGAAGCTTTCTTT. Translated, it gives CASSLEPMNTEAFF.

This chain uses TRBV18 with TRBJ1-1, with D perhaps matching TRBD1 (6 bases). V lost 5 bases and J lost 2, with 12 bases in between. This CDR3 spans 14 amino acids. Germline V gives CDR1 KGHSH, CDR2 LQKENI. The chain's CDR3 is CASSSIGGNTEAFF. The CDR3 coding sequence is TGTGCCAGCTCATCGATAGGGGGTAACACTGAAGCTTTCTTT.

About this clone: The sample holds other DNA sequences that translate to the same CDR3. The chain is built from TRBV9 and TRBJ2-3; D ambiguous. From germline, CDR1 is SGDLS and CDR2 YYNGEE. This CDR3 comprises 15 residues. V was pared by 0 bases and J by 0 bases, with 8 bases between. The CDR3 reads CASSVGQISTDTQYF. For the CDR3, the DNA is TGTGCCAGCAGCGTAGGGCAAATCAGCACAGATACGCAGTATTTT. Filled out from reference TRBV9 and TRBJ2-3, the complete variable domain reads DSGVTQTPKHLITATGQRVTLRCSPRSGDLSVYWYQQSLDQGLQFLIQYYNGEERAKGNILERFSAQQFPDLHSELNLSSLELGDSALYFCASSVGQISTDTQYFGPGTRLTVL.

To note about this clone: Other nucleotide sequences in the sample specify the same CDR3. The chain couples TRBV9 to TRBJ2-1; D is undetermined. Germline V gene data show CDR1 as SGDLS and CDR2 as YYNGEE. Deletions cut 0 bases from V and 7 bases from J, with 5 bases between. This CDR3 comprises 12 residues. The CDR3 DNA sequence: TGTGCCAGCAGCGTAGGGCAGAATGAGCAGTTCTTC. Translating it yields CASSVGQNEQFF. The whole variable domain, remainder taken from reference TRBV9 and TRBJ2-1, is DSGVTQTPKHLITATGQRVTLRCSPRSGDLSVYWYQQSLDQGLQFLIQYYNGEERAKGNILERFSAQQFPDLHSELNLSSLELGDSALYFCASSVGQNEQFFGPGTRLTVL.

This clone appeared once. The CDR3 loop is CASSPYLFYEQYF. In DNA form, the CDR3 reads TGTGCCAGCAGTCCCTACCTCTTTTACGAGCAGTACTTC. The chain links TRBV6-6 to TRBJ2-7, with D hard to call. The germline V gene encodes CDR1 MNHNY and CDR2 SVGAGI (reference sequence). CDR3 size: 13 residues. V dropped 5 bases and J dropped 4 bases, with 12 bases sitting between them.

The J gene is TRBJ1-1, the V gene TRBV5-5; the D is unclear. Germline V gene data show CDR1 as SGHKS and CDR2 as YYEKEE (reference sequence). This CDR3 is built from 13 residues. V was trimmed by 1 base and J by 1 base, leaving 5 bases between them. This CDR3 reads CASSLPSNTEAFF. DNA of the CDR3: TGTGCCAGCAGCTTGCCCTCGAACACTGAAGCTTTCTTT. Drawing the rest from reference TRBV5-5 and TRBJ1-1, the complete variable domain is DAGVTQSPTHLIKTRGQQVTLRCSPISGHKSVSWYQQVLGQGPQFIFQYYEKEERGRGNFPDRFSARQFPNYSSELNVNALLLGDSALYLCASSLPSNTEAFFGQGTRLTVV.